This TCR beta chain stems from a study of blood T cells in healthy people across ages. About the research overall: The capture of about one barcoded beta molecule per two T cells was achieved by template switching.

The CDR3 extends over 16 amino acids. Germline assignment: CDR1 MNHNS and CDR2 SASEGT. Per sample, at least 6 micrograms of total RNA were extracted. Study observations and caveats: Long-lived and aged donors differed, with more naive CD4+ cells and higher diversity in the long-lived.

Sample-barcoded 5' priming and a J-beta primer mix drove a second PCR of about 7 to 11 cycles. A template-switch adaptor containing 12 random nucleotides labeled each cDNA molecule. MiXCR, applied by TCRdb to the 5' RACE reads, yields one record per CDR3 protein. The sample yields around 1,600,000 distinct CDR3 sequences, less than 45% seen once. As concerns this clonotype: Its antigen is unidentified.

The receptor was derived from a woman in her late teens or twenties in good health. Sequencing was performed on blood. The chain employs TRBV6-1 and TRBJ2-4; tentatively, D is TRBD1 (5 bases). The J call may not be correct, given that the DNA end is closer to TRBJ2-7. The DNA for the CDR3 is TGTGCCAGCAGCGGCAGAATACTCAGGGATACTTACGAGCAGTACTTC. It is translated as CASSGRILRDTYEQYF.